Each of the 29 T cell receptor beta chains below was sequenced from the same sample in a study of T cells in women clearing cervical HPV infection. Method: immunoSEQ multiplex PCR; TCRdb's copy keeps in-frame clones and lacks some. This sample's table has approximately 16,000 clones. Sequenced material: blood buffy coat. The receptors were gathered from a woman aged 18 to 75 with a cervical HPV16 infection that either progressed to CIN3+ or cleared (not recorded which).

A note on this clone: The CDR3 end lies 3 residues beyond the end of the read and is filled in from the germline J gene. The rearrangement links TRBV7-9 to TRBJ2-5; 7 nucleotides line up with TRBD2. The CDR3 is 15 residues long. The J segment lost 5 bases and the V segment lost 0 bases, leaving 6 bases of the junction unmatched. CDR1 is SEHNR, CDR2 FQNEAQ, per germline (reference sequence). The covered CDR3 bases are TGTGCCAGCAGCTTAGCGGTGGTCGGGGGGGAGACC. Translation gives CASSLAVVGGET. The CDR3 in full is CASSLAVVGGETQYF.

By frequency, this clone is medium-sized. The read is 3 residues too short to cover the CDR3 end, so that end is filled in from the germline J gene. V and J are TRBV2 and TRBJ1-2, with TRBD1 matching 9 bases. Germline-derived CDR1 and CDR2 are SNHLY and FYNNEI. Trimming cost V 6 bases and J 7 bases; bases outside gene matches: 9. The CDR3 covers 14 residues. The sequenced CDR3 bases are TGTGCCAGCAGGCCTACAGGGGGCGCGAGTGGC. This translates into CASRPTGGASG. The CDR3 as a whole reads CASRPTGGASGYTF.

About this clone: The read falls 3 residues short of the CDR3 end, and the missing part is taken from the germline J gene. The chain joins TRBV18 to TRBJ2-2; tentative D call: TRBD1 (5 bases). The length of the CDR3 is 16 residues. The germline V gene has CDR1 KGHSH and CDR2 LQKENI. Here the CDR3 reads CASSPLDSSGANVLFF. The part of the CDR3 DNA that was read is TGTGCCAGCTCACCGCTAGATAGCTCTGGGGCCAACGTG.

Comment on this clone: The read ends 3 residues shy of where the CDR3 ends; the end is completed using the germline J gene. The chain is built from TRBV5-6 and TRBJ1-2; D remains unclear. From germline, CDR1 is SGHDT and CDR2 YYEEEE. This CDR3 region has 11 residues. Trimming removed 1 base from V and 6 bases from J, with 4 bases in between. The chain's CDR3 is CASSLSHGYTF. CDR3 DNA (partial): TGTGCCAGCAGCTTGAGCCATGGC.

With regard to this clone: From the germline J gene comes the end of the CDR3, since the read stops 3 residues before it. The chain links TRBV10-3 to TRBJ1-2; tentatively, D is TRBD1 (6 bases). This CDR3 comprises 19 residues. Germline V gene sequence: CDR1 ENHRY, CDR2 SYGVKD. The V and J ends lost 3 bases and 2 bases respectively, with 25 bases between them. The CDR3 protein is CAISDPSPRPGEGNYGYTF. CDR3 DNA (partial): TGTGCCATCAGTGACCCCTCGCCTCGGCCAGGGGAGGGGAACTATGGC.

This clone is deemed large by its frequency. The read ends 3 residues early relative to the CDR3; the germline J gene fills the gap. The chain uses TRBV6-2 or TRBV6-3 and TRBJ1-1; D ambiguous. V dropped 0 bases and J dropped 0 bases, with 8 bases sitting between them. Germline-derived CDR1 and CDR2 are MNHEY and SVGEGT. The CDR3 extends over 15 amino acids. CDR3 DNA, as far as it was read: TGTGCCAGCAGTTACTCGACTGTCCTGAACACTGAA. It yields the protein CASSYSTVLNTE. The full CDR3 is CASSYSTVLNTEAFF.

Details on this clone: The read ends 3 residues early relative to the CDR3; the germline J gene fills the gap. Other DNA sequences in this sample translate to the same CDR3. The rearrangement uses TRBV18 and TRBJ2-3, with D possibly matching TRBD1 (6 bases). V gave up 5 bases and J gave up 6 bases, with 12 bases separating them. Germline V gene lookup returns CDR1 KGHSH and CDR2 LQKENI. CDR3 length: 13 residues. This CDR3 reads CASSVQGSDTQYF. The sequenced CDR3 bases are TGTGCCAGCTCAGTCCAGGGGTCGGATACG.

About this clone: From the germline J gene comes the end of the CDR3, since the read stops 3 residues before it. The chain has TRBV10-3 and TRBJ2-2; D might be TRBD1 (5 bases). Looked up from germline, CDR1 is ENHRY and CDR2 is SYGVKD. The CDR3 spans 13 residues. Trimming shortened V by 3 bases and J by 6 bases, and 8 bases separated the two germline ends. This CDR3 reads CAISDVGAGELFF. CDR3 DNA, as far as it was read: TGTGCCATCAGTGATGTAGGGGCCGGGGAG.

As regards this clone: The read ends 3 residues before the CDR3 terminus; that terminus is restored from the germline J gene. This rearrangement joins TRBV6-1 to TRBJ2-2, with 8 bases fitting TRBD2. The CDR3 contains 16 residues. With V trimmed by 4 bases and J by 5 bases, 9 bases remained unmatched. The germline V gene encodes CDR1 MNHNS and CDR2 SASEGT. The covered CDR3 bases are TGTGCCAGCAGTGTTCGGAGCGGGGGTGGGACCGGGGAG. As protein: CASSVRSGGGTGE. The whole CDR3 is CASSVRSGGGTGELFF.

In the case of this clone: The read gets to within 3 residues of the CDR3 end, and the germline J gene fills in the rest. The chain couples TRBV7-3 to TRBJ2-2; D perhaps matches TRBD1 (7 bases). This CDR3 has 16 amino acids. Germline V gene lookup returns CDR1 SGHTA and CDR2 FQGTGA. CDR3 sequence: CASRRDSISYNSPLFF. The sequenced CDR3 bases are TGTGCCAGCAGGCGGGACAGCATCTCCTATAATTCACCG.

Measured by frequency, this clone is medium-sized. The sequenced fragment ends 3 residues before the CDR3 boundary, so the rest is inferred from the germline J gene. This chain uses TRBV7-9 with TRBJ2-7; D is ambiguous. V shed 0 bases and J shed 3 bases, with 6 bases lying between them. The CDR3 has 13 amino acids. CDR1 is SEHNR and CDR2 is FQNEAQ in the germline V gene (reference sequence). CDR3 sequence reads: CASSLANNYEQYF. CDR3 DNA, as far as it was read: TGTGCCAGCAGCTTAGCAAACAACTACGAG.

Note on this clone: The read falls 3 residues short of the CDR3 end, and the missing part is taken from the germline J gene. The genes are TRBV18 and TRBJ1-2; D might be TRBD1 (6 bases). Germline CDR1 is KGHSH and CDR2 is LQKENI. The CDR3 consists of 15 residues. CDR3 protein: CASSPRGLDKNIYTF. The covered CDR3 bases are TGTGCCAGCTCACCACGGGGGCTCGACAAAAACATC.

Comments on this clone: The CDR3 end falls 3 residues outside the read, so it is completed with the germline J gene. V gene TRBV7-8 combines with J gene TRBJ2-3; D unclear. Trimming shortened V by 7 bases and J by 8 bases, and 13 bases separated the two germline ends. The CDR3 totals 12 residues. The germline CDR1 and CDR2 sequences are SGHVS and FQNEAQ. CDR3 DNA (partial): TGTGCCAGCACCCCGCTGGCTGGTACG. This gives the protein CASTPLAGT. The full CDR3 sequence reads CASTPLAGTQYF.

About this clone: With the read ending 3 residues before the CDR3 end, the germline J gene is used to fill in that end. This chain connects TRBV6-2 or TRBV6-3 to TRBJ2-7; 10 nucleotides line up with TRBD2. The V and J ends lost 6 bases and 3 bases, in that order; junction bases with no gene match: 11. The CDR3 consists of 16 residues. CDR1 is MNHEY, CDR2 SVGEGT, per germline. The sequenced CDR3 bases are TGTGCCAGCAGATCACTAGCGGGGAGGAGGATCTACGAG. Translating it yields CASRSLAGRRIYE. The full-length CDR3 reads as CASRSLAGRRIYEQYF.

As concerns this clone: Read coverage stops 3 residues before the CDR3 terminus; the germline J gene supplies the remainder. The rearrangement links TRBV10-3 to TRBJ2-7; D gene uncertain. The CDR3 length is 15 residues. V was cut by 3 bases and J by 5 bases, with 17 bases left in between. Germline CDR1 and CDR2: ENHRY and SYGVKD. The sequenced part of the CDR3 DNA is TGTGCCATCAGTGACGAGGTAGGGTCTGCTGACGAG. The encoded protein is CAISDEVGSADE. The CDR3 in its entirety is CAISDEVGSADEQYF.

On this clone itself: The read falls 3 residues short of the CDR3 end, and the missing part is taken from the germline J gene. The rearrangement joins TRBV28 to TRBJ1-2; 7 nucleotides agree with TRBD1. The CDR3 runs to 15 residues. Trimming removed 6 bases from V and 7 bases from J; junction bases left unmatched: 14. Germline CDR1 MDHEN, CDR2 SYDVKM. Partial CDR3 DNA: TGTGCCAGCAGCTTGCCAACGACAGGGAATGGTGGC. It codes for CASSLPTTGNGG. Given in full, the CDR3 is CASSLPTTGNGGYTF.

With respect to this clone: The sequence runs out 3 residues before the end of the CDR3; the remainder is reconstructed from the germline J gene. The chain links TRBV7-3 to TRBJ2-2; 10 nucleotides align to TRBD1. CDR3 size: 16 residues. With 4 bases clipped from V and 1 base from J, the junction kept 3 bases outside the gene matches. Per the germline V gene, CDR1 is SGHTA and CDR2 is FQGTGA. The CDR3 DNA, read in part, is TGTGCCAGCAGCTACGACAGGGGGCTGAACACCGGGGAG. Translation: CASSYDRGLNTGE. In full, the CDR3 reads CASSYDRGLNTGELFF.

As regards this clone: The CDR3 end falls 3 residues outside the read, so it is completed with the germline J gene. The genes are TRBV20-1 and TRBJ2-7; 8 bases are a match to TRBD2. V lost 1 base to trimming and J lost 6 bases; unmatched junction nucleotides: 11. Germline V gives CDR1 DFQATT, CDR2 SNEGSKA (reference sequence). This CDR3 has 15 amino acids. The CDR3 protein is CSARVGGRTPGEQYF. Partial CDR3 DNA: TGCAGTGCTAGAGTAGGCGGGAGGACCCCCGGCGAG.

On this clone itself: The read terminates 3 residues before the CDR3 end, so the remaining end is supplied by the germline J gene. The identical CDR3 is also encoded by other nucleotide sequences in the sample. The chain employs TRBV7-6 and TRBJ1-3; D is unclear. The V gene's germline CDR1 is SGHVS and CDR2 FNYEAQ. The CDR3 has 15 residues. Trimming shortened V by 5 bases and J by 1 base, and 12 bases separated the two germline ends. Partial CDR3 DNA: TGTGCCAGCAGCGTGGAGCGCCTTTCTGGAAACACC. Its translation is CASSVERLSGNT. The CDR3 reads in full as CASSVERLSGNTIYF.

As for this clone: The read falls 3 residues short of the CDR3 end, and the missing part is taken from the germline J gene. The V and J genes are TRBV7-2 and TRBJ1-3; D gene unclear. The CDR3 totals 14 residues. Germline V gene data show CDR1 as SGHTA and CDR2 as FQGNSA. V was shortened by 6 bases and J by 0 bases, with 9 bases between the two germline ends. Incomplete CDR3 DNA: TGTGCCAGCAGTGAAGCACTCTCTGGAAACACC. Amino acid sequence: CASSEALSGNT. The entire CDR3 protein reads CASSEALSGNTIYF.

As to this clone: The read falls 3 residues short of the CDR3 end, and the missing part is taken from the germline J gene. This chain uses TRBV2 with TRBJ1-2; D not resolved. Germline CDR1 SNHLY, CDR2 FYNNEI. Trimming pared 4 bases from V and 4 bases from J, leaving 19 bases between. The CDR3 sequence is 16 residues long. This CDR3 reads CASSVSPTRPTYGYTF. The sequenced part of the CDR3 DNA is TGTGCCAGCAGTGTAAGCCCTACCCGTCCCACCTATGGC.

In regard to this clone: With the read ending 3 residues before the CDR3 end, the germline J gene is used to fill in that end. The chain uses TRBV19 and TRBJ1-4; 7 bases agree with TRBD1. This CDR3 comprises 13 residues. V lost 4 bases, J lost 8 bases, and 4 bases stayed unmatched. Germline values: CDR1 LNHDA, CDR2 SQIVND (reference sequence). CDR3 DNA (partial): TGTGCCAGTAGTAACAGGGGAGAAGAAAAA. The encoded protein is CASSNRGEEK. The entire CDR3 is CASSNRGEEKLFF.

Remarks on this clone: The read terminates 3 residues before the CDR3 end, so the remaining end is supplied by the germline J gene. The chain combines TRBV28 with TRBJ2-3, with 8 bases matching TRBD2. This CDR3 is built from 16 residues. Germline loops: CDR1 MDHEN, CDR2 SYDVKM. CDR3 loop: CASTPAGGAGKETQYF. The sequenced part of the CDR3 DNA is TGTGCCAGCACACCGGCGGGGGGCGCTGGGAAAGAGACG. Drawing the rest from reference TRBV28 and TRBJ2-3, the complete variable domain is DVKVTQSSRYLVKRTGEKVFLECVQDMDHENMFWYRQDPGLGLRLIYFSYDVKMKEKGDIPEGYSVSREKKERFSLILESASTNQTSMYLCASTPAGGAGKETQYFGPGTRLTVL.

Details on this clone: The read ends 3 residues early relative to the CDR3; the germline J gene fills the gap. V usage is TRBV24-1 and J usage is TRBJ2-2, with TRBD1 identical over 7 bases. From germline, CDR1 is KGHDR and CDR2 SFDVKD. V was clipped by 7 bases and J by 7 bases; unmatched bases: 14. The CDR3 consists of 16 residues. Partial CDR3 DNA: TGTGCCACCAGCCGGGTAGGAGAGGGGGCGTTCGGGGAG. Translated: CATSRVGEGAFGE. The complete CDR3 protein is CATSRVGEGAFGELFF.

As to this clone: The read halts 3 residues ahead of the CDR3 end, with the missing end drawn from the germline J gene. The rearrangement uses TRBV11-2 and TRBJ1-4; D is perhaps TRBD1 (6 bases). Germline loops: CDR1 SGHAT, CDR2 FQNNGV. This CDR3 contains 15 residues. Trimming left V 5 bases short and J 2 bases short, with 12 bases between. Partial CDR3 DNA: TGTGCCAGCAGCCCAACGAGGGGGACTAATGAAAAA. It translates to CASSPTRGTNEK. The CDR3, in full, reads CASSPTRGTNEKLFF.

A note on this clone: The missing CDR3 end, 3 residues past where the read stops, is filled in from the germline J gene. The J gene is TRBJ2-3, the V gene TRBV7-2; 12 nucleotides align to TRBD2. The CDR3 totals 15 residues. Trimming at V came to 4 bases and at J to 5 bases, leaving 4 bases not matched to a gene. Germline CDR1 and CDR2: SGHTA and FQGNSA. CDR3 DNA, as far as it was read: TGTGCCAGCAGCTCTAGCGGGAGGGTTGGAGATACG. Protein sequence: CASSSSGRVGDT. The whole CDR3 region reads CASSSSGRVGDTQYF.

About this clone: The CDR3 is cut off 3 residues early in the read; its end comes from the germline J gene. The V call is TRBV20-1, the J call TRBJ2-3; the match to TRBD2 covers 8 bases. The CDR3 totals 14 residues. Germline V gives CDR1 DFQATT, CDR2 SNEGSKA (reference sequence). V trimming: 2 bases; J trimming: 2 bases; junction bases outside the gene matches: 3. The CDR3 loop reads CSARPSGFTDTQYF. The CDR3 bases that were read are TGCAGTGCTAGACCTAGCGGGTTCACAGATACG.

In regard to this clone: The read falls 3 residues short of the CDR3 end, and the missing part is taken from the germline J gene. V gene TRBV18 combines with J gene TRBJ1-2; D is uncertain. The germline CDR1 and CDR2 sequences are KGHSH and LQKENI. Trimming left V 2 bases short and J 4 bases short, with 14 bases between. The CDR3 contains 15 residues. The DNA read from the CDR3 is TGTGCCAGCTCACCAACGATCGACAACTTCTATGGC. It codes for CASSPTIDNFYG. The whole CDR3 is CASSPTIDNFYGYTF.

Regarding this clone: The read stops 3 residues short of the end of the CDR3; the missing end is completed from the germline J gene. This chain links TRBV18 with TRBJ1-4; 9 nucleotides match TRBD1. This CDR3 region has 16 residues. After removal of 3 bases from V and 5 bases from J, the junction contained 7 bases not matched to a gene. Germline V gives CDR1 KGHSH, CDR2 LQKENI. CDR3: CASSPLKTGGNEKLFF. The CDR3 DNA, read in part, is TGTGCCAGCTCACCGCTGAAGACAGGGGGGAATGAAAAA.